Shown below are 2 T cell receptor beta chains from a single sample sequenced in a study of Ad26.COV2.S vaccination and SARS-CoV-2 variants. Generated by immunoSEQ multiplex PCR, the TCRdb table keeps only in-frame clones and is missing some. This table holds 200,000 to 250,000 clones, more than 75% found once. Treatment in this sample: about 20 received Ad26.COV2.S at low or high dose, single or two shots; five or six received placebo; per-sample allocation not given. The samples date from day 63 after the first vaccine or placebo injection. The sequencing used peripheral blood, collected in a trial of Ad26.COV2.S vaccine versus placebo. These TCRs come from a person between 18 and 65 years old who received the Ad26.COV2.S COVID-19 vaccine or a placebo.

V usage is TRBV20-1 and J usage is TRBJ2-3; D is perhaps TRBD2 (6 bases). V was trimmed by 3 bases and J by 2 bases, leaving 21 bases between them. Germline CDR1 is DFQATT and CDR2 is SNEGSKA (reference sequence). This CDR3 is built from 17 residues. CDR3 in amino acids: CSASYSPGLAFTDTQYF. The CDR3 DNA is TGCAGTGCTAGTTATTCCCCGGGGCTAGCGTTCACAGATACGCAGTATTTT.

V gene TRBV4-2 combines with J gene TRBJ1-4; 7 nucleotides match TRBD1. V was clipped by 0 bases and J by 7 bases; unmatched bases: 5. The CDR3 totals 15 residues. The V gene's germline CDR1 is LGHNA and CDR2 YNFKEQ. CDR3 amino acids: CASSQDRQGGEKLFF. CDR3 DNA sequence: TGTGCCAGCAGCCAAGACAGACAGGGCGGTGAAAAACTGTTTTTT.